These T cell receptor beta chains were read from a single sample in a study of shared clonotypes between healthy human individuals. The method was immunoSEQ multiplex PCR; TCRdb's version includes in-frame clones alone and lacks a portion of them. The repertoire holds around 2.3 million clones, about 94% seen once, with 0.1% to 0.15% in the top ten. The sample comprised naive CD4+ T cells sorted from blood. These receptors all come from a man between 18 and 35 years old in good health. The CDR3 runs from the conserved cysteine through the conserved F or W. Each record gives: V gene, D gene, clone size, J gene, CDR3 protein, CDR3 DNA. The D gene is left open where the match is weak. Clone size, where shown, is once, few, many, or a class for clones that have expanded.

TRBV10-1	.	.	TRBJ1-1	CASSSGLNTEAFF	TGCGCCAGCAGTTCAGGGTTGAACACTGAAGCTTTCTTT
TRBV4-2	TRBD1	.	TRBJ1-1	CASTQGAMNTEAFF	TGTGCCAGCACGCAGGGGGCGATGAACACTGAAGCTTTCTTT
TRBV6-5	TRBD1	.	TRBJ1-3	CASSLTGAGNTIYF	TGTGCCAGCAGTTTGACAGGGGCTGGAAACACCATATATTTT
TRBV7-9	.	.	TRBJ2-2	CASSLSGYTGELFF	TGTGCCAGCAGCTTATCAGGCTACACCGGGGAGCTGTTTTTT
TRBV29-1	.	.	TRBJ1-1	CSVEDLGVLDTEAFF	TGCAGCGTTGAAGATCTAGGAGTGTTGGACACTGAAGCTTTCTTT
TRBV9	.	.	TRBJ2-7	CASSVEVVGFYEQYF	TGTGCCAGCAGCGTAGAAGTGGTGGGCTTCTACGAGCAGTACTTC
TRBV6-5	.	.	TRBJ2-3	CASSYGGTTDTQYF	TGTGCCAGCAGTTATGGAGGGACCACAGATACGCAGTATTTT
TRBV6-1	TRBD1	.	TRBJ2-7	CASSVGQGAYEQYF	TGTGCCAGCAGCGTAGGACAGGGGGCCTACGAGCAGTACTTC
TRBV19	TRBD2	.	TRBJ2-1	CASTHGGLAGGRNEQFF	TGTGCCAGTACCCACGGGGGACTAGCGGGAGGTAGGAATGAGCAGTTCTTC
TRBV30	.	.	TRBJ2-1	CAWSVQVFNEQFF	TGTGCCTGGAGTGTACAGGTTTTCAATGAGCAGTTCTTC
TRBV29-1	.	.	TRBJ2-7	CSTSGPGKYEQYF	TGCAGCACCTCCGGCCCGGGTAAGTACGAGCAGTACTTC
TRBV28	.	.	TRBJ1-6	CASSSPRAGNSPLHF	TGTGCCAGCAGTTCGCCTAGGGCCGGCAATTCACCCCTCCACTTT
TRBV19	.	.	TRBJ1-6	CASSGLESSYNSPLHF	TGTGCCAGTAGTGGTCTGGAGAGCTCCTATAATTCACCCCTCCACTTT
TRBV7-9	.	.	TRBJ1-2	CASSPLGSSNYGYTF	TGTGCCAGCAGCCCCTTGGGATCGTCTAACTATGGCTACACCTTC
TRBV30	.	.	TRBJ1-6	CAWSVLSGGRRLSSYNSPLHF	TGTGCCTGGAGTGTACTGTCCGGGGGCAGGCGATTGAGCTCCTATAATTCACCCCTCCACTTT
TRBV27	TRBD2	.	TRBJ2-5	CASSFSGGAWETQYF	TGTGCCAGCAGTTTTAGCGGGGGGGCCTGGGAGACCCAGTACTTC
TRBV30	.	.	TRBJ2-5	CAWSVRETQYF	TGTGCCTGGAGTGTGAGAGAGACCCAGTACTTC
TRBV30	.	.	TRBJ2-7	CAWSVGGSSNEQYF	TGTGCCTGGAGTGTAGGAGGTTCCTCCAACGAGCAGTACTTC
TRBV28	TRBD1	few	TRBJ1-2	CASTRRAQGAYGYTF	TGTGCCAGCACCAGACGGGCACAGGGGGCCTATGGCTACACCTTC
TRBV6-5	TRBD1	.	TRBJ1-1	CASSYKTTGGTEAFF	TGTGCCAGCAGTTATAAGACGACAGGGGGCACTGAAGCTTTCTTT
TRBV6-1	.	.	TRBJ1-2	CASSEAEQYYGYTF	TGTGCCAGCAGTGAAGCTGAGCAATACTATGGCTACACCTTC
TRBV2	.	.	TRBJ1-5	CASSEVQPDNQPQHF	TGTGCCAGCAGTGAAGTTCAGCCAGATAATCAGCCCCAGCATTTT
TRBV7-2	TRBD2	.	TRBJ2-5	CASSFGPRGETQYF	TGTGCCAGCAGCTTTGGTCCGCGGGGGGAGACCCAGTACTTC
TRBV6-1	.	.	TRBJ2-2	CASNAVPGTGELFF	TGTGCCAGCAACGCGGTCCCGGGGACCGGGGAGCTGTTTTTT
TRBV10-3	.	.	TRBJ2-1	CAIKESVEQFF	TGTGCCATCAAAGAATCGGTTGAGCAGTTCTTC
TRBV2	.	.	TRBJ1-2	CASSEGTIPLGYTF	TGTGCCAGCAGTGAAGGGACAATCCCTTTGGGCTACACCTTC
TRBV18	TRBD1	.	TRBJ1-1	CASSPGQGVSEAFF	TGTGCCAGCTCACCGGGGCAGGGGGTCTCTGAAGCTTTCTTT
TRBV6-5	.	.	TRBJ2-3	CASSYRALGTDTQYF	TGTGCCAGCAGTTACAGGGCCCTAGGCACAGATACGCAGTATTTT
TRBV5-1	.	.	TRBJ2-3	CASSLGLTPTDTQYF	TGCGCCAGCAGCTTAGGACTAACACCCACAGATACGCAGTATTTT
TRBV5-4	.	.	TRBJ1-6	CASREGGRAYNSPLHF	TGTGCCAGCAGAGAGGGCGGGAGAGCTTATAATTCACCCCTCCACTTT
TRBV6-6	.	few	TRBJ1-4	CASSVLSGEKLFF	TGTGCCAGCAGTGTACTATCCGGTGAAAAACTGTTTTTT
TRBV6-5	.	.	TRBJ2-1	CASSYSLYNEQFF	TGTGCCAGCAGTTACTCCCTCTACAATGAGCAGTTCTTC
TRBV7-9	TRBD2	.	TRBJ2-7	CASGDSGRADEQYF	TGTGCCAGCGGTGATAGCGGGAGGGCGGACGAGCAGTACTTC
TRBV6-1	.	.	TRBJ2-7	CANKRDTVSYEQYF	TGTGCCAACAAGAGGGACACGGTCTCCTACGAGCAGTACTTC
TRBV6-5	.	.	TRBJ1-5	CASSYGGGANQPQHF	TGTGCCAGCAGCTACGGGGGGGGAGCAAATCAGCCCCAGCATTTT
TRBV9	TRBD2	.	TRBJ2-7	CASSVGTSGTVSYEQYF	TGTGCCAGCAGCGTCGGGACTAGCGGGACCGTCTCCTACGAGCAGTACTTC
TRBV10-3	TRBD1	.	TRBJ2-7	CAIRPGQGMSEQYF	TGTGCCATCAGACCGGGACAGGGAATGTCGGAGCAGTACTTC
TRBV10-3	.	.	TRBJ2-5	CANRGTPEETQYF	TGTGCCAATAGAGGGACGCCGGAGGAGACCCAGTACTTC
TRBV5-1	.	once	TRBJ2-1	CASSLASDSYNEQFF	TGCGCCAGCAGCTTAGCGAGTGACTCCTACAATGAGCAGTTCTTC
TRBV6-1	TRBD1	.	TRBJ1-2	CASTYGTALYGYTF	TGTGCCAGCACCTACGGGACAGCCCTCTATGGCTACACCTTC
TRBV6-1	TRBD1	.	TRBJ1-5	CASGGQGSFSNQPQHF	TGTGCCAGCGGTGGACAGGGGTCTTTTAGCAATCAGCCCCAGCATTTT
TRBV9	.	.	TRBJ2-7	CASSVSGTSYEQYF	TGTGCCAGCAGCGTATCAGGGACCTCCTACGAGCAGTACTTC